Below, one T cell receptor (beta chain) is given with its context. Its antigen is unknown. This sample is drawn from a study of post-analysis software for immune sequencing data. About the study: As for disease course, relapsing-remitting, secondary progressive and progressive-relapsing multiple sclerosis were all included. Whole-study results and caveats: Roughly five TRBV segments appeared more often in patients than in controls, and TRBV5-6, TRBV5-1 and TRBV20-1 were among these. Comparison with controls showed significantly lower normalized Chao1 diversity in multiple sclerosis patients. Samples from one preparation batch, clustered by F measure, grouped strongly together.

cDNA libraries of TCR beta carried unique molecular identifiers. TCRdb fed the PCR reads into MiXCR, producing one record per CDR3 protein. The sample consists of fewer than 700,000 distinct CDR3 sequences, roughly two fifths of them appearing once. In germline, CDR1 is MNHNS, CDR2 SASEGT. The CDR3 loop spans 15 amino acids. The J segment lost 4 bases and the V segment lost 11 bases, leaving 16 bases of the junction unmatched. Input material: blood. The rearrangement links TRBV6-1 to TRBJ1-1; 7 nucleotides match TRBD1. The source of this sequence is a girl aged 10-17 years with multiple sclerosis. Here the CDR3 DNA reads TGTGCCCACGGGGCTTCAGGGGGATGGAGCACTGAAGCTTTCTTT. This sequence encodes CAHGASGGWSTEAFF.